Following are 19 T cell receptor beta chains from one sample sequenced in a study of shared clonotypes between healthy human individuals. TCRdb keeps only in-frame clones here, not all; method: immunoSEQ multiplex PCR. Of about 2,100,000 clones in the sample, approximately 94% were seen once. Naivety among CD8 cells was defined by CD45RO negativity and positive CCR7 selection, thereby excluding terminally differentiated effector memory CD45RA+ cells. The sample taken for sequencing was naive CD8+ T cells from PBMCs. Receptors originate from a man aged 18 to 29 in good health. Some clones in this sample may be carry-over from other donors' samples.

J is TRBJ2-1 and V is TRBV30, with TRBD2 matching 14 bases. Germline V lookup: CDR1 GTSNPN, CDR2 SVGIG (reference sequence). With V trimmed by 2 bases and J by 4 bases, 4 bases remained unmatched. This CDR3 is built from 16 residues. CDR3 coding DNA: TGTGCCTGGAGTCACGGACTAGCGGGAGGATACAATGAGCAGTTCTTC. It is translated as CAWSHGLAGGYNEQFF.

This clone was recorded only once. V is TRBV19 and J is TRBJ2-7; 13 nucleotides match TRBD2. The germline V gene encodes CDR1 LNHDA and CDR2 SQIVND (reference sequence). V was clipped by 5 bases and J by 0 bases; unmatched bases: 4. The CDR3 length is 16 residues. This chain's CDR3 is CASSPRTSGSSYEQYF. The CDR3 DNA follows: TGTGCCAGTAGTCCCCGGACTAGCGGGAGCTCCTACGAGCAGTACTTC.

The chain recombines TRBV9 with TRBJ1-5; no reliable D call. CDR1 is SGDLS, CDR2 YYNGEE, per germline. The length of the CDR3 is 14 residues. The V end was cut by 0 bases, the J end by 3 bases, with 7 bases between. CDR3: CASSVEGYNQPQHF. The CDR3 nucleotides are TGTGCCAGCAGCGTAGAGGGCTACAATCAGCCCCAGCATTTT.

The rearrangement uses TRBV28 and TRBJ1-3, with 7 bases matching TRBD1. Germline values: CDR1 MDHEN, CDR2 SYDVKM. The V segment lost 2 bases and the J segment 0 bases; nucleotides outside the gene matches: 10. This CDR3 is built from 18 residues. Written as DNA, the CDR3 is TGTGCCAGCAGTTTAACCATCGGGACAGAGTTCTCTGGAAACACCATATATTTT. Translation: CASSLTIGTEFSGNTIYF. Full variable domain (outside the CDR3, taken from reference TRBV28 and TRBJ1-3): DVKVTQSSRYLVKRTGEKVFLECVQDMDHENMFWYRQDPGLGLRLIYFSYDVKMKEKGDIPEGYSVSREKKERFSLILESASTNQTSMYLCASSLTIGTEFSGNTIYFGEGSWLTVV.

This chain connects TRBV27 to TRBJ2-3, with D perhaps being TRBD1 or TRBD2 (5 bases each). The CDR3 runs 16 residues. Germline V gene lookup returns CDR1 MNHEY and CDR2 SMNVEV (reference sequence). Trimming pared 3 bases from V and 1 base from J, leaving 14 bases between. Here the CDR3 DNA reads TGTGCCAGCAGTTTCGACAGAGGGGCGGGCACAGATACGCAGTATTTT. Its translation is CASSFDRGAGTDTQYF.

The chain has TRBV19 and TRBJ2-1, with TRBD1 as a possible D gene (5 bases). The germline V and J ends were trimmed by 2 bases and 7 bases, with 15 bases remaining between them. This CDR3 has 15 amino acids. CDR1 is LNHDA, CDR2 SQIVND, per germline (reference sequence). CDR3: CASSIIDSLGNEQFF. Written as DNA, the CDR3 is TGTGCCAGTAGTATAATCGACAGTCTCGGGAATGAGCAGTTCTTC.

The V call is TRBV28, the J call TRBJ2-7; D unresolved. Trimming took 5 bases from V and 2 from J, leaving 19 bases between them. CDR3 length: 16 residues. Germline CDR1 is MDHEN and CDR2 is SYDVKM. CDR3 residues: CASSPSSDQVPYEQYF. CDR3 sequence (DNA): TGTGCCAGCAGTCCCTCGTCGGACCAAGTCCCCTACGAGCAGTACTTC.

The rearrangement links TRBV5-1 to TRBJ2-1; TRBD1 matches at 9 bases. The CDR3 runs 16 residues. Germline loops: CDR1 SGHRS, CDR2 YFSETQ. V was pared by 3 bases and J by 6 bases, with 10 bases of the junction left unmatched. The CDR3 bases are TGCGCCAGCAGCTGGTTCCGGGACAGGGTTCCCAATGAGCAGTTCTTC. It encodes CASSWFRDRVPNEQFF.

V gene TRBV11-3 combines with J gene TRBJ2-3; D remains unclear. This CDR3 comprises 14 residues. Trimming cost V 4 bases and J 7 bases, with 15 bases left between them. Germline-derived CDR1 and CDR2 are SGHNT and YENEEA. The DNA for the CDR3 is TGTGCCAGCAGCTCCAACCGAGACCGGAATACGCAGTATTTT. This encodes CASSSNRDRNTQYF.

V is TRBV6-5 and J is TRBJ1-3; D is undetermined. Germline lookup yields CDR1 MNHEY and CDR2 SVGAGI. V dropped 6 bases and J dropped 0 bases, with 12 bases sitting between them. The CDR3 is made up of 15 amino acids. The DNA of the CDR3 is TGTGCCAGCAGCGATCGGGGTCTCTCTGGAAACACCATATATTTT. Translation gives CASSDRGLSGNTIYF.

This clone was seen a handful of times. Different DNA sequences within this sample yield the same CDR3. The V and J genes are TRBV9 and TRBJ2-3; D ambiguous. CDR3 length: 12 residues. Deletions cut 3 bases from V and 0 bases from J, with 2 bases between. In germline, CDR1 is SGDLS, CDR2 YYNGEE. DNA for the CDR3: TGTGCCAGCAGCGGAAGCACAGATACGCAGTATTTT. The encoded protein is CASSGSTDTQYF.

The rearrangement joins TRBV10-1 to TRBJ2-3; TRBD1 matches 8 bases. CDR1 WNHNN and CDR2 SYGVQD come from the germline V gene (reference sequence). V shed 3 bases and J 4 bases; nucleotides not matched to a gene: 3. The CDR3 sequence is 14 residues long. CDR3 DNA: TGCGCCAGCAGTGACAGGGGGCGCCCAGATACGCAGTATTTT. As protein: CASSDRGRPDTQYF.

The chain links TRBV30 to TRBJ1-2, with D unclear. Trimming took off 0 bases at V and 2 bases at J, with 10 bases between the two ends. Germline V gene data show CDR1 as GTSNPN and CDR2 as SVGIG (reference sequence). This CDR3 has 14 residues. CDR3 residues: CAWSVSGLNYGYTF. Written as DNA, the CDR3 is TGTGCCTGGAGTGTATCTGGGTTAAACTATGGCTACACCTTC. Supplemented by reference TRBV30 and TRBJ1-2, the full variable domain reads SQTIHQWPATLVQPVGSPLSLECTVEGTSNPNLYWYRQAAGRGLQLLFYSVGIGQISSEVPQNLSASRPQDRQFILSSKKLLLSDSGFYLCAWSVSGLNYGYTFGSGTRLTVV.

This clone was seen a handful of times. Within the sample, other DNA sequences also encode this same CDR3. V and J are TRBV6-5 and TRBJ1-1, with a weak D call TRBD1 (5 bases). This CDR3 contains 14 residues. Germline CDR1 MNHEY, CDR2 SVGAGI. Between the trimmed V and J ends, which lost 0 bases and 4 bases, there was a span of 9 bases. This CDR3 reads CASSYSSGVTEAFF. The CDR3, as DNA: TGTGCCAGCAGTTACTCGTCGGGGGTCACTGAAGCTTTCTTT.

Here the CDR3 DNA reads TGTGCCAGCACCCCCCCGGGACTAGCTATAACTGAGCAGTTCTTC. This encodes CASTPPGLAITEQFF. This chain uses TRBV27 with TRBJ2-1; TRBD2 matches 9 bases. Germline V gene lookup returns CDR1 MNHEY and CDR2 SMNVEV (reference sequence). This CDR3 is 15 amino acids long. With V trimmed by 7 bases and J by 9 bases, 13 bases remained unmatched.

This clone was found once. The chain uses TRBV28 and TRBJ2-5, with 8 bases matching TRBD1. The CDR3 length is 15 residues. With 2 bases clipped from V and 1 base from J, the junction kept 3 bases outside the gene matches. The germline V gene has CDR1 MDHEN and CDR2 SYDVKM. The chain's CDR3 is CASSLRDRSQETQYF. CDR3 coding DNA: TGTGCCAGCAGTTTACGGGACAGGAGCCAAGAGACCCAGTACTTC.

V gene TRBV9 combines with J gene TRBJ2-1; 7 nucleotides match TRBD2. Per the germline V gene, CDR1 is SGDLS and CDR2 is YYNGEE. Trimming at V came to 6 bases and at J to 0 bases, leaving 3 bases not matched to a gene. The CDR3 length is 14 residues. The DNA of the CDR3 is TGTGCCAGCAATGGCGGGAGCTCCTACAATGAGCAGTTCTTC. The encoded protein is CASNGGSSYNEQFF. Using reference TRBV9 and TRBJ2-1 for the parts outside the CDR3, the full variable domain is DSGVTQTPKHLITATGQRVTLRCSPRSGDLSVYWYQQSLDQGLQFLIQYYNGEERAKGNILERFSAQQFPDLHSELNLSSLELGDSALYFCASNGGSSYNEQFFGPGTRLTVL.

The chain employs TRBV28 and TRBJ2-7; D gene uncertain. Germline-derived CDR1 and CDR2 are MDHEN and SYDVKM. This CDR3 contains 14 residues. Trimming pared 3 bases from V and 3 bases from J, leaving 12 bases between. The CDR3 reads CASSLAAAIYEQYF. CDR3 in DNA: TGTGCCAGCAGTTTGGCGGCCGCTATCTACGAGCAGTACTTC.

This chain links TRBV5-1 with TRBJ2-7, with TRBD2 identical over 7 bases. The CDR3 contains 13 residues. V shed 2 bases, J shed 5 bases, and the junction held 4 bases outside the gene matches. Per the germline V gene, CDR1 is SGHRS and CDR2 is YFSETQ. The CDR3 here is CASSLAGSDEQYF. The CDR3 coding sequence is TGCGCCAGCAGCTTAGCGGGAAGCGACGAGCAGTACTTC.